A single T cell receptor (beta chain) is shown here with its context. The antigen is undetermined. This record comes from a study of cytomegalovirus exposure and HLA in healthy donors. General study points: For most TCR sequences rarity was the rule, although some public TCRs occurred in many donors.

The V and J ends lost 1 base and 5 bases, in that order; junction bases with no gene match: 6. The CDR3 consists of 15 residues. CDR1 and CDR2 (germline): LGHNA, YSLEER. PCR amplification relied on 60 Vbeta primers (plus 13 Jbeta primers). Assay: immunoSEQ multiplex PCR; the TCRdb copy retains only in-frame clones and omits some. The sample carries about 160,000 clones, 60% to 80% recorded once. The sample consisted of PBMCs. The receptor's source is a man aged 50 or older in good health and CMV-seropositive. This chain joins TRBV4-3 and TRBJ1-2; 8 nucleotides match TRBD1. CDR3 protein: CASSQVQGAGYGYTF. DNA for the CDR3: TGCGCCAGCAGCCAAGTGCAGGGGGCAGGGTATGGCTACACCTTC.